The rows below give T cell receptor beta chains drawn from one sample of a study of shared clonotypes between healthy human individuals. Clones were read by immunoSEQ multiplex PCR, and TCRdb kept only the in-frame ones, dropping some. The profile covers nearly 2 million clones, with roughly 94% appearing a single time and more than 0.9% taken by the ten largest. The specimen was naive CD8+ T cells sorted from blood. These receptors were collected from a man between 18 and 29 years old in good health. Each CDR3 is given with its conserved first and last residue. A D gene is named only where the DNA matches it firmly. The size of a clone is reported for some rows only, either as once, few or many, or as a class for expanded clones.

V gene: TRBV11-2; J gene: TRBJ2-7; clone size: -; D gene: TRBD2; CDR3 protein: CASSWSGGRYEQYF; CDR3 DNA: TGTGCCAGCAGCTGGAGCGGGGGGAGGTACGAGCAGTACTTC
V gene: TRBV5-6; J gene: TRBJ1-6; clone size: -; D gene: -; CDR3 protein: CASSVQGLFSPLHF; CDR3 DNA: TGTGCCAGCAGCGTACAGGGTTTATTTTCACCCCTCCACTTT
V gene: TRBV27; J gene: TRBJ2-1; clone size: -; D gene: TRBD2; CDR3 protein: CASSFSSGELYNEQFF; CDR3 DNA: TGTGCCAGCAGCTTCTCTAGCGGAGAGCTTTACAATGAGCAGTTCTTC
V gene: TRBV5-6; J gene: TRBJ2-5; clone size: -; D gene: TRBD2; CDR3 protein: CASSWGTSQETQYF; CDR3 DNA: TGTGCCAGCAGCTGGGGGACTAGCCAAGAGACCCAGTACTTC
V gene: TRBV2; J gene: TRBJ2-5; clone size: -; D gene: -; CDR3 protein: CASSAGLAQYF; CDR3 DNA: TGTGCCAGCAGTGCGGGGCTGGCCCAGTACTTC
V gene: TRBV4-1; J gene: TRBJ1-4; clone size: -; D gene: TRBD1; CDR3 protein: CASSHLQGGVTNEKLFF; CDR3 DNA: TGCGCCAGCAGCCACCTGCAGGGGGGGGTAACTAATGAAAAACTGTTTTTT
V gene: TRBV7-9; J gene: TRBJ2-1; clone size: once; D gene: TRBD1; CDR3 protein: CASSPPGTGYNEQFF; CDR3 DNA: TGTGCCAGCAGCCCACCCGGGACAGGGTACAATGAGCAGTTCTTC
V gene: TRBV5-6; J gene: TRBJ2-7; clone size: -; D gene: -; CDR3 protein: CASSFGSDEQYF; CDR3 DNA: TGTGCCAGCAGCTTCGGGTCCGACGAGCAGTACTTC
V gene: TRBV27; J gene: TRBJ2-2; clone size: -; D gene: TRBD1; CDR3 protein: CASSLFRSGTGNSTGELFF; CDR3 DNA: TGTGCCAGCAGTTTATTTAGGTCCGGGACAGGGAATTCCACCGGGGAGCTGTTTTTT
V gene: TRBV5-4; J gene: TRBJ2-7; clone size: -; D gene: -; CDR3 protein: CASSLVGNEQYF; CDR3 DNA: TGTGCCAGCAGCTTAGTGGGGAACGAGCAGTACTTC
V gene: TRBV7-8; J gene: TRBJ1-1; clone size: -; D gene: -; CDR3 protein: CASSLVSGDLNTEAFF; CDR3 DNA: TGTGCCAGCAGCTTAGTCAGCGGAGACCTGAACACTGAAGCTTTCTTT
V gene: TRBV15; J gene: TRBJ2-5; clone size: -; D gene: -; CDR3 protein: CATSGGLVTQYF; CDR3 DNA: TGTGCCACCAGCGGGGGGCTGGTGACCCAGTACTTC
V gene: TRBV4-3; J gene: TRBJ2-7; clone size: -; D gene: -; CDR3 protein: CASSQDVGPLLEQYF; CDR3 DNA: TGCGCCAGCAGCCAAGATGTGGGCCCTCTGTTAGAGCAGTACTTC
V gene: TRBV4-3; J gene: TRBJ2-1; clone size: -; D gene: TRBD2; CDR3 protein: CASSQDGGLAENNEQFF; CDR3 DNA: TGCGCCAGCAGCCAAGATGGGGGACTAGCGGAAAACAATGAGCAGTTCTTC
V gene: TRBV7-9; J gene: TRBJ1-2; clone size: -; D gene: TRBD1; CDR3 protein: CASSLGQGNKGGYTF; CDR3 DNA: TGTGCCAGCAGCCTCGGACAGGGCAATAAGGGTGGCTACACCTTC